What follows describes a single T cell receptor beta chain. The entry originates in a study of cytomegalovirus exposure and HLA in healthy donors. The CDR3 runs 13 residues. In germline, CDR1 is SGDLS, CDR2 YYNGEE. The V end was cut by 4 bases, the J end by 7 bases, with 14 bases between. PCR amplification relied on 60 Vbeta primers (plus 13 Jbeta primers). Measured with immunoSEQ multiplex PCR; TCRdb has only the in-frame clones, and not every one. The sample records around 160,000 clones, 65% to 90% being singletons. The sequence derives from a human donor in good health. This chain joins TRBV9 and TRBJ1-2; D is perhaps TRBD1 (5 bases). Input material: PBMCs. The CDR3 DNA is TGTGCCAGCAGCCCGAGTCCAGGGTGTGGCTACACCTTC. Protein product: CASSPSPGCGYTF.